This T cell receptor beta chain appears in the sequencing data of a study of blood T cell repertoires in COVID-19. V dropped 6 bases and J dropped 0 bases, with 14 bases sitting between them. In germline, CDR1 is MNHEY, CDR2 SVGAGI. This CDR3 has 15 residues. This clone appeared once. Some clones are missing from TCRdb's copy, which holds only in-frame ones; the method was immunoSEQ multiplex PCR. The table lists over 400,000 clones, about nine tenths of them singletons. This chain connects TRBV6-5 to TRBJ1-1; a possible D gene is TRBD1 (5 bases). The origin of this receptor is a woman aged 25 to 45 with active or convalescent COVID-19. Specimen: peripheral blood. DNA for the CDR3: TGTGCCAGCAGAGGGCAGGGAGGTGTGAACACTGAAGCTTTCTTT. Translation: CASRGQGGVNTEAFF.